This T cell receptor beta chain was sequenced for a study of pediatric ulcerative colitis. Here immunoSEQ multiplex PCR was the method, and the copy in TCRdb shows in-frame clones only, minus some. The profile covers approximately 37,000 clones, with 60% to 85% appearing a single time and 7.5% to 9% taken by the ten largest. This CDR3 region has 14 residues. J was trimmed by 3 bases and V by 4 bases; bases with no gene match: 5. Germline V lookup: CDR1 SEHNR, CDR2 FQNEAQ (reference sequence). Study-level results: Repertoires came from total lymphocyte DNA, so rare subsets like regulatory T cells may be missed. Two rectal clonotypes were found only in ulcerative colitis patients, all of them.

The rectum was sampled with one to two pinch biopsies at colonoscopy. Comments on this clone: Its antigen is still unknown.

The specimen was gut tissue. The chain combines TRBV7-9 with TRBJ2-5, with 7 bases lining up with TRBD2. The origin of this receptor is a boy between 10 and 17 years old with severe ulcerative colitis. Written as DNA, the CDR3 is TGTGCCAGCAGCTCAAGCGGGGCCAAAGAGACCCAGTACTTC. Encoded protein: CASSSSGAKETQYF.